These 6 T cell receptor beta chains were sequenced from one sample in a study of T cell clonality in common variable immunodeficiency. What these receptors recognize is not known. Here immunoSEQ multiplex PCR was the method, and the copy in TCRdb shows in-frame clones only, minus some. The sample shows under 40,000 clones, none of them appearing just once. Study findings and constraints: In common variable immunodeficiency, TCR beta chains reportedly carried fewer deletions and N-nucleotide insertions.

The material sequenced was peripheral blood mononuclear cells. The receptors derive from a human donor with common variable immunodeficiency.

On this clone itself: The read gets to within 3 residues of the CDR3 end, and the germline J gene fills in the rest. This chain joins TRBV7-2 and TRBJ1-2; the D is unclear. Germline loops: CDR1 SGHTA, CDR2 FQGNSA. CDR3 length equals 13 residues. Trimming took off 6 bases at V and 4 bases at J, with 12 bases between the two ends. CDR3 in amino acids: CASRPVSPYGYTF. The part of the CDR3 DNA that was read is TGTGCCAGCAGACCCGTAAGCCCCTATGGC.

Comment on this clone: The sequence runs out 3 residues before the end of the CDR3; the remainder is reconstructed from the germline J gene. The chain has TRBV20-1 and TRBJ2-1; D is perhaps TRBD2 (6 bases). The CDR3 covers 13 residues. The V end lost 6 bases, the J end lost 8 bases, and 17 bases lay between the germline ends. Per germline, CDR1 DFQATT and CDR2 SNEGSKA (reference sequence). CDR3 region: CSASMTRDDEQFF. The CDR3 bases that were read are TGCAGTGCCTCCATGACTAGAGACGATGAG.

This clone was seen a handful of times. The CDR3 is cut off 3 residues early in the read; its end comes from the germline J gene. The chain carries TRBV6-2 or TRBV6-3 and TRBJ1-6; 9 bases line up with TRBD1. CDR1 and CDR2 from the germline V gene are MNHEY and SVGEGT. This CDR3 contains 16 residues. CDR3 DNA, as far as it was read: TGTGCCAGCAGTGGCGCCGGATCCGGGACAGGGCCCACC. Encoded protein: CASSGAGSGTGPT. In full, the CDR3 reads CASSGAGSGTGPTLHF.

This clone was counted only a few times. The CDR3 is cut off 3 residues early in the read; its end comes from the germline J gene. The J gene is TRBJ1-5, the V gene TRBV30, with D maybe TRBD1 (5 bases). V was pared by 2 bases and J by 9 bases, with 14 bases between. This CDR3 comprises 13 residues. Germline V gives CDR1 GTSNPN, CDR2 SVGIG (reference sequence). The CDR3 bases that were read are TGTGCCTGGAGTCACCTAGGGGAGGGGCCC. Protein sequence: CAWSHLGEGP. The whole CDR3 sequence is CAWSHLGEGPQHF.

This clone was seen many times. From the germline J gene comes the end of the CDR3, since the read stops 3 residues before it. The chain recombines TRBV5-1 with TRBJ2-3; D might be TRBD2 (7 bases). CDR3 length: 14 amino acids. V was shortened by 4 bases and J by 5 bases, with 14 bases between the two germline ends. CDR1 SGHRS and CDR2 YFSETQ come from the germline V gene. CDR3 DNA, as far as it was read: TGCGCCAGCAGCACGGGGGGCCCCGAAGATACG. Amino acids: CASSTGGPEDT. In full, the CDR3 reads CASSTGGPEDTQYF.

Concerning this clone itself: The read ends 3 residues early relative to the CDR3; the germline J gene fills the gap. This chain uses TRBV2 with TRBJ2-5; D call uncertain. Germline values: CDR1 SNHLY, CDR2 FYNNEI. V was cut by 4 bases and J by 5 bases, with 17 bases left in between. This CDR3 is 15 amino acids long. The covered CDR3 bases are TGTGCCAGCAGTGCACCCCTAGAACGCGCGGAGACC. It translates to CASSAPLERAET. In full, the CDR3 is CASSAPLERAETQYF.